This T cell receptor (beta chain) was captured in a study of response to subunit inactivated influenza vaccine. TCRdb ran MiXCR on the RT-PCR reads and lists one entry per CDR3 protein. The sample records roughly 700,000 distinct CDR3 sequences, about 15% being singletons. Study results and limitations: Only a handful of new T cells, the authors suggested, are recruited with each seasonal influenza vaccination.

This clonotype came up a few times. The antigen is unknown. V dropped 0 bases and J dropped 6; count of bases not matched to a gene: 20. CDR1 is DFQATT, CDR2 SNEGSKA, per germline (reference sequence). The CDR3 totals 20 residues. This clonotype originated in a man aged 50 or older who received an inactivated influenza vaccine. The gene calls are TRBV20-1 and TRBJ2-3; TRBD2 matches 11 bases. The sample here was PBMCs from blood, taken approximately 15 days before vaccination. The CDR3 sequence is CSARDLETSGNSGQRDTQYF. The DNA for the CDR3 is TGCAGTGCTAGAGATCTTGAGACTAGCGGGAATTCGGGCCAAAGGGATACGCAGTATTTT.